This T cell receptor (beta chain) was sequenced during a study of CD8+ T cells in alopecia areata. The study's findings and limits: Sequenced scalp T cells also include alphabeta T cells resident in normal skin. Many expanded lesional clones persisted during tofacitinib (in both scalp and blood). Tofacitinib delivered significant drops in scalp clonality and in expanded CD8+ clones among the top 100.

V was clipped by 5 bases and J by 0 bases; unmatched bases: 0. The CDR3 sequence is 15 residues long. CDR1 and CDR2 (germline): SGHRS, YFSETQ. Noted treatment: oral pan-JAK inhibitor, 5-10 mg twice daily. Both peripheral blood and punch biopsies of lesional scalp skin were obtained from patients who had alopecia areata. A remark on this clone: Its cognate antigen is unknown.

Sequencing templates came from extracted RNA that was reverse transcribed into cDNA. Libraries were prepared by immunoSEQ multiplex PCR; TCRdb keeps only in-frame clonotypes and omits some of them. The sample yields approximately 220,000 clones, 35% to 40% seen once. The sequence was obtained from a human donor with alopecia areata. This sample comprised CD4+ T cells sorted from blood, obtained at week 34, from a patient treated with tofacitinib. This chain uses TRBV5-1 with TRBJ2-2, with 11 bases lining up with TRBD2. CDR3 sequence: CASRLAGANTGELFF. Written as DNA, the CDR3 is TGCGCCAGCAGACTAGCGGGGGCGAACACCGGGGAGCTGTTTTTT.